The rows below give T cell receptor beta chains drawn from one sample of a study of blood T cell repertoires in COVID-19. Data came from immunoSEQ multiplex PCR; TCRdb stores just in-frame clones and leaves some out. The sample consists of 200,000 to 300,000 clones, more than 70% of them appearing once. Specimen: peripheral blood. The receptors originated from a woman between 45 and 60 years old with acute or convalescent COVID-19. CDR3s include the opening cysteine and the closing phenylalanine or tryptophan. Each record gives: CDR3 length, J gene, clone size, D gene, V gene, CDR3 protein, CDR3 DNA. D genes are given only for firm matches. The listing skips clone size in some rows; elsewhere it reads once, few, many or a size class.

>15|TRBJ2-3|NA|TRBD2|TRBV2
CASRLAGLIADTQYF
TGTGCCAGCAGACTAGCGGGGCTTATTGCAGATACGCAGTATTTT
>13|TRBJ1-1|NA|NA|TRBV7-2
CASNLQSNTEAFF
TGTGCCAGCAACCTACAGTCGAACACTGAAGCTTTCTTT
>15|TRBJ1-3|NA|TRBD1|TRBV12-5
CASGPGQGSGNTIYF
TGTGCTAGTGGCCCGGGACAGGGCTCTGGAAACACCATATATTTT
>14|TRBJ2-7|NA|TRBD2|TRBV5-1
CASSLRLAGGEQYF
TGCGCCAGCAGCTTAAGACTAGCGGGAGGAGAGCAGTACTTC
>15|TRBJ1-1|NA|TRBD1|TRBV28
CASSLFGQGRAEAFF
TGTGCCAGCAGTTTATTTGGACAGGGGAGGGCTGAAGCTTTCTTT
>16|TRBJ2-1|NA|TRBD1|TRBV18
CASSPSTGLVYNEQFF
TGTGCCAGCTCACCATCGACAGGGTTGGTCTACAATGAGCAGTTCTTC
>16|TRBJ2-1|once|TRBD2|TRBV24-1
CATSDQGLAGKNEQFF
TGTGCCACCAGTGACCAGGGACTAGCGGGAAAGAATGAGCAGTTCTTC
>13|TRBJ2-5|NA|NA|TRBV5-1
CASSSGGRETQYF
TGCGCCAGCAGCTCAGGAGGGCGAGAGACCCAGTACTTC
>13|TRBJ2-7|few|NA|TRBV7-9
CASSPQVAYEQYF
TGTGCCAGCAGCCCCCAGGTGGCCTACGAGCAGTACTTC
>17|TRBJ2-1|once|TRBD2|TRBV28
CASSLRGRGSFGNEQFF
TGTGCCAGCAGTTTAAGAGGGCGCGGGAGCTTTGGCAATGAGCAGTTCTTC
>12|TRBJ2-7|NA|TRBD1|TRBV6-5
CASRNRGYEQYF
TGTGCCAGCAGAAACAGGGGCTACGAGCAGTACTTC
>14|TRBJ2-3|NA|TRBD2|TRBV7-2
CASSFGGGTDTQYF
TGTGCCAGCAGCTTCGGGGGAGGGACAGATACGCAGTATTTT
>15|TRBJ2-1|few|TRBD2|TRBV27
CASSPFLAGVDEQFF
TGTGCCAGCAGTCCCTTTTTAGCGGGAGTTGATGAGCAGTTCTTC
>16|TRBJ2-4|few|TRBD2|TRBV28
CASSSLAGGDPNIQYF
TGTGCCAGCAGTTCCTTGGCGGGAGGGGATCCGAACATTCAGTACTTC
>13|TRBJ2-1|NA|TRBD1|TRBV28
CASSLGQYNEQFF
TGTGCCAGCAGTTTGGGACAGTACAATGAGCAGTTCTTC
>13|TRBJ2-5|few|NA|TRBV14
CASSRRGEETQYF
TGTGCCAGCAGCCGCCGCGGAGAGGAGACCCAGTACTTC
>15|TRBJ2-7|NA|TRBD1|TRBV27
CASSLRTGGRYEQYF
TGTGCCAGCAGTTTAAGGACAGGGGGCCGCTACGAGCAGTACTTC
>16|TRBJ1-3|NA|TRBD1|TRBV24-1
CATSDTGQNSGNTIYF
TGTGCCACCAGTGACACGGGACAGAACTCTGGAAACACCATATATTTT
>16|TRBJ2-3|NA|TRBD1|TRBV24-1
CATSLARTGEADTQYF
TGTGCCACCAGCCTAGCTCGGACAGGGGAGGCAGATACGCAGTATTTT
>16|TRBJ2-1|NA|TRBD2|TRBV5-4
CASRNDLAGGRNEQFF
TGTGCCAGCAGAAACGACCTAGCGGGAGGTAGGAATGAGCAGTTCTTC
>14|TRBJ2-1|NA|NA|TRBV24-1
CATSEPRIGSEQFF
TGTGCCACCAGTGAACCGAGAATTGGGAGTGAGCAGTTCTTC
>15|TRBJ2-3|NA|NA|TRBV21-1
CASSKVRDRGYTQYF
TGTGCCAGCAGCAAAGTCCGGGACAGGGGTTATACGCAGTATTTT
>16|TRBJ2-2|NA|TRBD2|TRBV19
CASSITSGSGTGELFF
TGTGCCAGTAGTATAACAAGCGGGAGCGGGACCGGGGAGCTGTTTTTT
>14|TRBJ1-1|NA|NA|TRBV6-5
CASSYWGENTEAFF
TGTGCCAGCAGTTACTGGGGAGAGAACACTGAAGCTTTCTTT
>22|TRBJ2-2|NA|TRBD2|TRBV15
CATSRPPGGAPTSGSNTGELFF
TGTGCCACCAGCAGGCCCCCCGGGGGGGCACCCACTAGCGGTTCGAACACCGGGGAGCTGTTTTTT
>14|TRBJ2-2|NA|NA|TRBV15
CATSLGGPAGELFF
TGTGCCACCAGCCTGGGGGGTCCGGCCGGGGAGCTGTTTTTT
>14|TRBJ1-2|few|TRBD1|TRBV30
CAWTRRDRVNGYTF
TGTGCCTGGACACGCAGGGACAGGGTGAATGGCTACACCTTC
>14|TRBJ1-1|once|NA|TRBV28
CASSSLGRDTEAFF
TGTGCCAGCAGTTCACTGGGGCGCGACACTGAAGCTTTCTTT
>14|TRBJ1-4|NA|TRBD1|TRBV19
CASSDRAANEKLFF
TGTGCCAGTAGTGACAGGGCTGCTAATGAAAAACTGTTTTTT
>15|TRBJ2-1|NA|TRBD2|TRBV7-3
CASSSGTRDYNEQFF
TGTGCCAGCAGTTCCGGGACTAGGGACTACAATGAGCAGTTCTTC
>16|TRBJ1-4|NA|TRBD1|TRBV3-1/TRBV3-2
CASSHQLGTGGEKLFF
TGTGCCAGCAGCCACCAACTCGGGACAGGGGGTGAAAAACTGTTTTTT
>15|TRBJ2-2|NA|NA|TRBV3-1/TRBV3-2
CASRSSLYITGELFF
TGTGCCAGCAGAAGCTCTCTCTATATCACCGGGGAGCTGTTTTTT
>18|TRBJ2-2|few|NA|TRBV7-2
CASSLTLGTPMNTGELFF
TGTGCCAGCAGCTTAACCTTAGGGACACCTATGAACACCGGGGAGCTGTTTTTT
>15|TRBJ2-2|NA|TRBD2|TRBV28
CASTAGGTNTGELFF
TGTGCCAGCACCGCCGGGGGGACGAACACCGGGGAGCTGTTTTTT
>14|TRBJ2-3|NA|TRBD2|TRBV28
CASSLGGEADTQYF
TGTGCCAGCAGTTTAGGGGGGGAAGCAGATACGCAGTATTTT
>12|TRBJ1-1|NA|NA|TRBV10-3
CAARQKNTEAFF
TGTGCCGCAAGACAGAAGAACACTGAAGCTTTCTTT
>14|TRBJ2-2|NA|TRBD1|TRBV28
CASIWTGATGELFF
TGTGCCAGCATATGGACAGGGGCCACCGGGGAGCTGTTTTTT
>13|TRBJ1-1|few|NA|TRBV11-1
CASSLFGDTEAFF
TGTGCCAGCAGCTTATTCGGGGACACTGAAGCTTTCTTT
>11|TRBJ2-5|NA|NA|TRBV28
CASSRQETQYF
TGTGCCAGCAGCCGCCAAGAGACCCAGTACTTC
>16|TRBJ1-4|once|NA|TRBV12-2
CASPLVGGRVDEKLFF
TGTGCAAGTCCCCTGGTGGGTGGCAGGGTGGATGAAAAACTGTTTTTT
>14|TRBJ2-3|NA|NA|TRBV5-1
CASSFRDTTDTQYF
TGCGCCAGCAGCTTCCGGGACACCACAGATACGCAGTATTTT
>16|TRBJ2-5|NA|NA|TRBV5-1
CASSLVSGTGLETQYF
TGCGCCAGCAGCTTGGTCAGCGGCACGGGATTAGAGACCCAGTACTTC
>16|TRBJ1-6|NA|NA|TRBV28
CASTEVPGRLNSPLHF
TGTGCCAGCACTGAGGTCCCAGGGAGGTTGAATTCACCCCTCCACTTT
>15|TRBJ2-5|NA|TRBD1|TRBV2
CATSKTTGSQETQYF
TGTGCCACCAGTAAGACGACAGGGAGCCAAGAGACCCAGTACTTC
>15|TRBJ1-5|NA|TRBD1|TRBV19
CASSPRTGYNQPQHF
TGTGCCAGTAGTCCCCGGACAGGGTATAATCAGCCCCAGCATTTT
>14|TRBJ2-3|NA|NA|TRBV5-4
CASSLDRGGDTQYF
TGTGCCAGCAGCTTGGACAGGGGAGGAGATACGCAGTATTTT
>18|TRBJ2-7|NA|NA|TRBV6-9
CASSHGGPMRRSYYEQYF
TGTGCCAGCAGCCACGGGGGTCCCATGCGACGGTCCTACTACGAGCAGTACTTC
>12|TRBJ1-5|NA|NA|TRBV27
CASSTGNQPQHF
TGTGCCAGCTCAACAGGGAATCAGCCCCAGCATTTT
>16|TRBJ1-1|few|TRBD1|TRBV10-3
CAISGGDRVENTEAFF
TGTGCCATCAGTGGGGGGGACAGGGTGGAGAACACTGAAGCTTTCTTT
>14|TRBJ2-7|NA|NA|TRBV30
CAWSGAVSYYEQYF
TGTGCCTGGAGTGGGGCAGTTTCTTACTACGAGCAGTACTTC
>13|TRBJ1-6|NA|NA|TRBV7-3
CASSLSSHSPLHF
TGTGCCAGCAGCTTATCATCCCATTCACCCCTCCACTTT
>14|TRBJ1-4|NA|NA|TRBV18
CASSLESTNEKLFF
TGTGCCAGCTCACTGGAGTCAACTAATGAAAAACTGTTTTTT
>13|TRBJ2-7|NA|NA|TRBV12-3/TRBV12-4
CASSNTGSSEQYF
TGTGCCAGCAGTAACACAGGGAGTTCCGAGCAGTACTTC
>15|TRBJ2-7|NA|TRBD1|TRBV28
CASIGATGHHYEQYF
TGTGCCAGCATTGGGGCGACAGGGCACCACTACGAGCAGTACTTC
>16|TRBJ2-1|NA|TRBD1|TRBV14
CASSRKLGQGASEQFF
TGTGCCAGCAGCCGGAAATTAGGGCAGGGGGCCTCTGAGCAGTTCTTC
>15|TRBJ2-7|NA|NA|TRBV4-2
CASSQEIQGSYEQYF
TGTGCCAGCAGCCAAGAGATACAGGGTTCCTACGAGCAGTACTTC
>14|TRBJ1-4|few|NA|TRBV5-1
CASSLAGGGEKLFF
TGCGCCAGCAGCTTGGCGGGGGGCGGTGAAAAACTGTTTTTT
>16|TRBJ1-6|few|NA|TRBV30
CAWSFPGRLYNSPLHF
TGTGCCTGGAGTTTCCCAGGGCGCCTTTATAATTCACCCCTCCACTTT
>19|TRBJ1-4|few|NA|TRBV21-1
CASIIRGQGKRGANEKLFF
TGTGCCAGCATAATCCGGGGACAGGGTAAACGTGGGGCTAATGAAAAACTGTTTTTT